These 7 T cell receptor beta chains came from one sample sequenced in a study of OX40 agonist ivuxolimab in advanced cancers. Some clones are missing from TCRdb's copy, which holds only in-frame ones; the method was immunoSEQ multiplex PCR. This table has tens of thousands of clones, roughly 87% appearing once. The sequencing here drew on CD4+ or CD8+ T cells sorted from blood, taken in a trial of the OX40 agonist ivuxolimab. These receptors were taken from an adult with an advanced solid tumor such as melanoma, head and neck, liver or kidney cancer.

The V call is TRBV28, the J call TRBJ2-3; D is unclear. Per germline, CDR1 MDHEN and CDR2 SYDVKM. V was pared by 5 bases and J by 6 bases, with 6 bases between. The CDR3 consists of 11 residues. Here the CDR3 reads CASSPRDTQYF. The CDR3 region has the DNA TGTGCCAGCAGTCCCCGGGATACGCAGTATTTT.

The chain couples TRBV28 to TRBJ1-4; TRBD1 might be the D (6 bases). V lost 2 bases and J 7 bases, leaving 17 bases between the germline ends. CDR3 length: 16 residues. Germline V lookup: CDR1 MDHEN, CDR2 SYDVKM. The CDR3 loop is CASSLAGGSQGEKLFF. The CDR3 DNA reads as TGTGCCAGCAGTTTAGCTGGGGGCTCCCAGGGTGAAAAACTGTTTTTT.

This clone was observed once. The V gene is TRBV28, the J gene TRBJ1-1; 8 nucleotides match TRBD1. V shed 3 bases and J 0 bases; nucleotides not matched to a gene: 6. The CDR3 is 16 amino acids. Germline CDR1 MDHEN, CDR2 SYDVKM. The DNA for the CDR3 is TGTGCCAGCAGTTTTATGGGACAGGCAATGAACACTGAAGCTTTCTTT. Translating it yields CASSFMGQAMNTEAFF.

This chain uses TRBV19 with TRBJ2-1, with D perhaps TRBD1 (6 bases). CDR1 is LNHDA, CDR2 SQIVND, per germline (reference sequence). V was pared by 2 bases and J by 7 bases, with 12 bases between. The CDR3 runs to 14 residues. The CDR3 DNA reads TGTGCCAGTAGTATAAATATCGGACAGAATGAGCAGTTCTTC. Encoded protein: CASSINIGQNEQFF.

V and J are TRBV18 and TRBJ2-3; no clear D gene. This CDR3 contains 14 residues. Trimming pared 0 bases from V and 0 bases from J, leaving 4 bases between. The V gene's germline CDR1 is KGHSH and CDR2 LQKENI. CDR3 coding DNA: TGTGCCAGCTCACCACCGAGTAGCACAGATACGCAGTATTTT. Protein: CASSPPSSTDTQYF.

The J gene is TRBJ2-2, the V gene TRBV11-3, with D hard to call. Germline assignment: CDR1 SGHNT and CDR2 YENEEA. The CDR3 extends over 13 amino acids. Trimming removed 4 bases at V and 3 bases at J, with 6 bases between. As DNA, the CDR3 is TGTGCCAGCAGCTCCCCCCACACCGGGGAGCTGTTTTTT. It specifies CASSSPHTGELFF.

The chain's CDR3 is CASSRGLANEKLFF. The CDR3 bases are TGTGCCAGCAGCCGGGGGCTAGCTAATGAAAAACTGTTTTTT. This chain uses TRBV9 with TRBJ1-4; the D gene is possibly TRBD1 (6 bases). The V end was cut by 4 bases, the J end by 3 bases, with 10 bases between. The CDR3 is 14 residues long. Germline lookup yields CDR1 SGDLS and CDR2 YYNGEE.